This T cell receptor (beta chain) was sequenced for a study of T-cell memory formation after mild COVID-19. Study at large: TCR clusters were mostly confined to one donor each.

This clonotype was counted only a few times. Its antigen is as yet unknown. Study conclusions and caveats: Clones shrinking from day 15 to 85 showed even CD4/CD8 mixes; later expanders tilted CD4+. Shrinking CD4+ clones were chiefly CM and EM; CD8+ ones were chiefly EMRA.

TCRdb re-called the 5' RACE reads with MiXCR, one entry per CDR3 protein. The sample shows 550,000 to 650,000 distinct CDR3 sequences, roughly 17% of them seen only once. CDR3 length: 15 amino acids. CDR1 and CDR2 (germline): WSHSY, SAAADI. V trimming: 6 bases; J trimming: 4 bases; junction bases outside the gene matches: 4. The receptor was isolated from an adult woman who had mild COVID-19 (a few samples of this study predate the infection). Cell type and time point are not known. This chain connects TRBV10-2 to TRBJ2-2; 11 bases are a match to TRBD1. The sequencing input was PBMCs or a T cell subset sorted from them (not recorded which). In DNA, the CDR3 is TGCGCCAGCAGCTGGGACAGGGGGGGCACCGGGGAGCTGTTTTTT. It codes for CASSWDRGGTGELFF.